The rows below give T cell receptor beta chains drawn from one sample of a study of human T cells and chemical hapten exposure. TCRdb passed the RACE reads through MiXCR, listing each CDR3 protein once. The table includes 100,000 to 150,000 distinct CDR3 sequences, roughly 10% detected once. The sequences come from whole blood, collected in connection with sensitization to the hapten diphenylcyclopropenone (DPC). The receptors were gathered from a woman aged 45-59 years with alopecia areata. Some clones in this sample may be carry-over from other donors' samples. The CDR3 runs from the conserved cysteine through the conserved F or W. A D gene is named only where the DNA matches it firmly. Clone size appears in some rows only: once, few, many, or a class for an expanded clone.

clone_size: .
v_call: TRBV12-3/TRBV12-4
d_call: .
j_call: TRBJ2-6
cdr3_nt: TGTGCCAGCAGTTTACTATTATCTGGGGCCAACGTCCTGACTTTC
cdr3_aa: CASSLLLSGANVLTF

clone_size: .
v_call: TRBV6-6
d_call: .
j_call: TRBJ2-3
cdr3_nt: TGTGCCAGCAGGCTTAGAGGAGATACGCAGTATTTT
cdr3_aa: CASRLRGDTQYF

clone_size: few
v_call: TRBV18
d_call: .
j_call: TRBJ1-3
cdr3_nt: TGTGCCAGCTCACCACCGGTAGGGGACTCTGGAAACACCATATATTTT
cdr3_aa: CASSPPVGDSGNTIYF

clone_size: few
v_call: TRBV20-1
d_call: TRBD1
j_call: TRBJ1-3
cdr3_nt: TGCAGTGCTTCACCCGGGACAGGGCTTTCTGGAAACACCATATATTTT
cdr3_aa: CSASPGTGLSGNTIYF

clone_size: few
v_call: TRBV10-3
d_call: TRBD1
j_call: TRBJ2-5
cdr3_nt: TGTGCCATCAGTGAGTCGGGACAGTACCAAGAGACCCAGTACTTC
cdr3_aa: CAISESGQYQETQYF

clone_size: .
v_call: TRBV5-6
d_call: .
j_call: TRBJ2-2
cdr3_nt: TGTGCCAGCAGCTTGAAAGGGCCGACCGGGGAGCTGTTTTTT
cdr3_aa: CASSLKGPTGELFF

clone_size: few
v_call: TRBV6-5
d_call: .
j_call: TRBJ1-1
cdr3_nt: TGTGCCAGCAGTTACGAGGGATCCACTGAAGCTTTCTTT
cdr3_aa: CASSYEGSTEAFF

clone_size: .
v_call: TRBV6-5
d_call: TRBD1
j_call: TRBJ1-1
cdr3_nt: TGTGCCAGCAGTTATGGGGACAGGGGACTGAACACTGAAGCTTTCTTT
cdr3_aa: CASSYGDRGLNTEAFF

clone_size: .
v_call: TRBV7-9
d_call: TRBD1
j_call: TRBJ1-4
cdr3_nt: TGTGCCACCAACAGGGGGCTGGGGGATGAAAAACTGTTTTTT
cdr3_aa: CATNRGLGDEKLFF

clone_size: few
v_call: TRBV3-1
d_call: .
j_call: TRBJ1-3
cdr3_nt: TGTGCCAGCAGCCAAGATCTAGGGCCCGGAAACACCATATATTTT
cdr3_aa: CASSQDLGPGNTIYF

clone_size: many
v_call: TRBV20-1
d_call: .
j_call: TRBJ2-7
cdr3_nt: TGCAGTGCTAGGGCTGGGTATTCGTGGGAGCAGTACTTC
cdr3_aa: CSARAGYSWEQYF

clone_size: .
v_call: TRBV2
d_call: TRBD2
j_call: TRBJ2-1
cdr3_nt: TGTGCCAGCAGTGGGGGGAGGGATGAGCAGTTCTTC
cdr3_aa: CASSGGRDEQFF

clone_size: .
v_call: TRBV12-3/TRBV12-4
d_call: TRBD2
j_call: TRBJ2-3
cdr3_nt: TGTGCCAGCAGTCCCGGCGGAATAGCGGGAACAGATACGCAGTATTTT
cdr3_aa: CASSPGGIAGTDTQYF

clone_size: .
v_call: TRBV12-3/TRBV12-4
d_call: .
j_call: TRBJ2-6
cdr3_nt: TGTGCCAGCAGTTTAAGACACTCTGGGGCCAACGTCCTGACTTTC
cdr3_aa: CASSLRHSGANVLTF

clone_size: .
v_call: TRBV27
d_call: TRBD1
j_call: TRBJ1-2
cdr3_nt: TGTGCCAGCAGTCTCCGGGACAGGGACTATGGCTACACCTTC
cdr3_aa: CASSLRDRDYGYTF

clone_size: .
v_call: TRBV15
d_call: .
j_call: TRBJ2-2
cdr3_nt: TGTGCCACCAGCCCATCGGGACACATGAACACCGGGGAGCTGTTTTTT
cdr3_aa: CATSPSGHMNTGELFF

clone_size: few
v_call: TRBV12-3/TRBV12-4
d_call: .
j_call: TRBJ2-1
cdr3_nt: TGTGCCAGCGCGGGATACTTAGATGAGCAGTTCTTC
cdr3_aa: CASAGYLDEQFF